Listed here are 2 T cell receptor beta chains from one sample, sequenced in a study of blood T cell repertoires in COVID-19. Assay used: immunoSEQ multiplex PCR; TCRdb lists only in-frame clones, some missing. The table shows some 61,000 clones, with around 86% occurring only once. The sequenced material came from peripheral blood. These receptors were collected from a man aged 30-40 years with acute or convalescent COVID-19.

The V gene is TRBV19, the J gene TRBJ2-5; D may be TRBD2 (6 bases). The CDR3 is made up of 15 amino acids. V was pared by 1 base and J by 4 bases, with 13 bases between. From germline, CDR1 is LNHDA and CDR2 SQIVND (reference sequence). CDR3 sequence (DNA): TGTGCCAGTAGTATAGTCCAGGGAGGTCTAGAGACCCAGTACTTC. Translating it yields CASSIVQGGLETQYF.

The J gene is TRBJ2-1, the V gene TRBV28; 11 positions agree with TRBD1. This CDR3 spans 17 amino acids. Germline trimming cut 1 base from V and 3 bases from J; bases unmatched to any gene: 5. Germline V CDR1 and CDR2: MDHEN, SYDVKM. CDR3 bases: TGTGCCAGCAGTTTATACCCGGGACAGGGGGTCTACAATGAGCAGTTCTTC. This codes for CASSLYPGQGVYNEQFF.